The 11 T cell receptor beta chains below come from one sample, sequenced in a study of blood T cell repertoires in COVID-19. Data came from immunoSEQ multiplex PCR; TCRdb stores just in-frame clones and leaves some out. The table has under 250,000 clones, 86% seen once. The sequenced material came from peripheral blood. Every receptor here comes from a woman at least 80 years old with COVID-19, enrolled during active disease.

The J gene is TRBJ1-3, the V gene TRBV9, with D perhaps matching TRBD1 (6 bases). In germline, CDR1 is SGDLS, CDR2 YYNGEE. This CDR3 region has 16 residues. Between the trimmed V and J ends, which lost 3 bases and 2 bases, there was a span of 15 bases. The CDR3 coding sequence is TGTGCCAGCAGCGACAGGGACACCCGACCTGGAAACACCATATATTTT. Protein sequence: CASSDRDTRPGNTIYF.

A single count supports this clone. The identical CDR3 is also encoded by other nucleotide sequences in the sample. The chain employs TRBV12-3 or TRBV12-4 and TRBJ2-7, with 8 positions matching TRBD1. CDR3 size: 13 residues. V gave up 2 bases and J gave up 3 bases; unmatched junction bases: 0. The CDR3 DNA sequence: TGTGCCAGCAGTTTAACAGGGGGCTACGAGCAGTACTTC. Translation gives CASSLTGGYEQYF.

V gene TRBV4-3 combines with J gene TRBJ1-6, with 12 nucleotides matching TRBD1. Losses at the gene ends were 0 bases for V and 9 bases for J; bases not matched to a gene: 3. The germline V gene encodes CDR1 LGHNA and CDR2 YSLEER. There are 16 residues in the CDR3. CDR3 region: CASSQDGTGGISPLHF. The CDR3 DNA follows: TGCGCCAGCAGCCAAGATGGGACAGGGGGCATTTCACCCCTCCACTTT.

The V and J genes are TRBV28 and TRBJ1-2; D remains ambiguous. Germline V gives CDR1 MDHEN, CDR2 SYDVKM. Trimming removed 1 base at V and 6 bases at J, with 12 bases between. The CDR3 loop spans 14 amino acids. The CDR3 nucleotides read TGTGCCAGCAGTTTATCCTGGCAGAGGCATGGCTACACCTTC. The encoded protein is CASSLSWQRHGYTF.

The J gene is TRBJ2-6, the V gene TRBV5-5, with TRBD1 matching over 9 bases. The CDR3 contains 18 residues. V gave up 1 base and J gave up 2 bases; unmatched junction bases: 7. The germline V gene has CDR1 SGHKS and CDR2 YYEKEE (reference sequence). This CDR3 is CASSLMLGQGAGANVLTF. CDR3 nucleotide sequence: TGTGCCAGCAGCTTGATGCTGGGACAGGGTGCTGGGGCCAACGTCCTGACTTTC. Full variable domain (rest looked up from reference TRBV5-5 and TRBJ2-6): DAGVTQSPTHLIKTRGQQVTLRCSPISGHKSVSWYQQVLGQGPQFIFQYYEKEERGRGNFPDRFSARQFPNYSSELNVNALLLGDSALYLCASSLMLGQGAGANVLTFGAGSRLTVL.

The chain couples TRBV4-1 to TRBJ1-6; D is perhaps TRBD1 (5 bases). This CDR3 comprises 14 residues. Germline V lookup: CDR1 MGHRA, CDR2 YSYEKL. V lost 2 bases and J 6 bases, leaving 8 bases between the germline ends. In nucleotides, the CDR3 is TGCGCCAGCAGCCAATGGGACTCTAATTCACCCCTCCACTTT. It codes for CASSQWDSNSPLHF.

V gene TRBV30 combines with J gene TRBJ1-2, with 7 bases that match TRBD1. The CDR3 covers 15 residues. J lost 7 bases, V lost 5 bases, and 16 bases had no gene match. The germline V gene encodes CDR1 GTSNPN and CDR2 SVGIG (reference sequence). CDR3 in DNA: TGTGCCTGGCGGACTACAGGGGCCAACCCCTTTGGCTACACCTTC. It is translated as CAWRTTGANPFGYTF. The full variable domain, completed using reference TRBV30 and TRBJ1-2, is SQTIHQWPATLVQPVGSPLSLECTVEGTSNPNLYWYRQAAGRGLQLLFYSVGIGQISSEVPQNLSASRPQDRQFILSSKKLLLSDSGFYLCAWRTTGANPFGYTFGSGTRLTVV.

This clone was seen only once. The chain carries TRBV6-5 and TRBJ2-3; TRBD1 agrees at 10 bases. Germline V lookup: CDR1 MNHEY, CDR2 SVGAGI. The ends lost 7 bases at V and 2 bases at J; junction bases unmatched: 6. The CDR3 extends over 15 amino acids. This CDR3 reads CASTIDRGPTDTQYF. CDR3 DNA sequence: TGTGCCAGCACTATCGACAGGGGGCCCACAGATACGCAGTATTTT.

CDR3 sequence (DNA): TGCAGCGTTGTGGCAGGCTCGGATGAAAAACTGTTTTTT. Translating gives CSVVAGSDEKLFF. The rearrangement links TRBV29-1 to TRBJ1-4; no firm D call. The CDR3 extends over 13 amino acids. V shed 4 bases and J shed 6 bases, with 12 bases lying between them. CDR1 and CDR2 from the germline V gene are SQVTM and ANQGSEA.

The chain recombines TRBV7-9 with TRBJ2-5; 7 bases agree with TRBD1. Trimming took 7 bases from V and 2 from J; bases not matched to a gene: 13. Germline loops: CDR1 SEHNR, CDR2 FQNEAQ (reference sequence). CDR3 length: 16 amino acids. The CDR3 protein is CASNPADRWEQETQYF. The DNA of the CDR3 is TGTGCCAGCAACCCTGCGGACAGGTGGGAGCAAGAGACCCAGTACTTC.

V gene TRBV6-5 combines with J gene TRBJ1-4; no firm D call. From germline, CDR1 is MNHEY and CDR2 SVGAGI. Trimming removed 0 bases from V and 4 bases from J, with 9 bases in between. The CDR3 covers 15 residues. CDR3 region: CASSYSTEVNEKLFF. The CDR3 DNA is TGTGCCAGCAGTTACTCGACCGAGGTTAATGAAAAACTGTTTTTT.